This TCR beta chain was identified during a study of neurological immune-mediated disorders. Study-level findings and limits: CDR3 amino acid sequences found in expanded clones were never shared across subjects, suggesting private repertoires in all groups.

The V gene lost 4 bases and the J gene lost 7 bases, with 16 bases spanning the gap. The CDR3 sequence is 13 residues long. Per germline, CDR1 SQVTM and CDR2 ANQGSEA. The cDNA was produced through 5'RACE with 10-nucleotide random UMIs. TCRdb independently ran MiXCR on the 5' RACE reads; one entry per CDR3 protein. The repertoire holds 57,000 or so distinct CDR3 sequences, with nearly 10% as singletons. This clonotype has a count of ten or more. Its specificity is not known. Documented time point: longitudinal time-point 2. This TCR came from a man aged 30 to 39 in good health. This sequence joins TRBV29-1 and TRBJ1-2; tentatively, D is TRBD1 (6 bases). Source material: PBMCs. CDR3 DNA sequence: TGCAGCGTTGTAATGGGGGGGCTTAGTGGCTACACCTTC. It codes for CSVVMGGLSGYTF.